This T cell receptor beta chain was recovered during a study of blood T cells in healthy people across ages (dated by TCRdb to about 2015). In the study overall: In model experiments, roughly one uniquely barcoded TCR beta cDNA molecule per two T cells was captured by template switching. Using deep sequencing normalized with unique cDNA molecular identifiers, the study measured how TCR beta repertoire diversity changes with age. Donors were grouped into four age groups: young (average approximately 15 years), middle-aged (39), aged (approximately 67) and long-lived (approximately 81). To avoid experimental bias, donors of different ages were distributed randomly across sequencing lanes. The study analyzed two additional independent replicas of 1 million unique cDNA reads from the same blood draw for two donors, one aged 18 to 29 and one aged 80 or older.

Trimming takes 2 bases from V and 6 bases from J, and the germline ends sit 16 bases apart. Reading from cysteine to phenylalanine, the CDR3 counts 14 amino acids. Only the CDR3 portion is preserved as DNA: 42 bases, with reading frame beginning at the first base. CDR1 and CDR2 are read off the germline V gene (reference sequence) as GTSNPN and SVGIG. Concerning this clonotype itself: It lacks a known antigen. No base quality values were provided; no much bigger clone lies one nucleotide off.

The paper's findings and limits, for the study overall: Conclusive comparison of naive and antigen-experienced compartments was prevented by the profiling of bulk unsorted PBMCs. Estimates of total diversity from one million sequenced T cells were regarded as lower bounds and underestimates. Observed TCR beta diversity per million T cells fell roughly linearly with age, and a significant reduction was already apparent by age around 36. Donor CMV infection status was unknown, potentially confounding age-related changes in expanded clonotypes. Compared with the aged group, more naive CD4+ T cells, fewer expanded clones and increased TCR diversity were shown by the long-lived group, suggesting age selection. A strong correlation was found between observed TCR beta diversity and the percentage of naive T cells measured by flow cytometry.

The protocol used for the library was 5' RACE. Sequencing took place on an Illumina HiSeq 2500. A second PCR of roughly 6 to 11 cycles was run with a J-beta primer mix and a sample-barcoded 5' primer. A unique molecular identifier was introduced onto each TCR beta cDNA molecule by a template-switch 5' adaptor carrying 12 random nucleotides. At least 3 million CDR3-containing paired-end reads were obtained from each sample. All of the RNA was converted into first-strand cDNA using the Mint cDNA synthesis kit, with a TRBC-specific oligonucleotide serving as the primer. All cDNA was treated with uracil-DNA glycosylase and then went through a first 18-cycle PCR with the universal primers M1SS and BC2_uni_R. The authors' pipeline ran thus. Normalization of each sample was performed by random selection of 1 million high-quality reads, each carrying a distinct molecular identifier. Reads with shared molecular identifiers were discarded instead of being binned into consensus sequences. CDR3 identification, clonotype clustering and error correction used MiTCR with a Q25 quality threshold and the strictest error-elimination algorithm. A nonparametric unseen species model using Euler transformation provided a lower-bound estimate of total TCR beta diversity. TCRdb reprocessed the public reads (quality trimming at Q25 with fastp, clone calling with MiXCR) and kept in-frame beta chains. Here each entry gathers all rows of one CDR3 protein and keeps the most common genes and DNA. TCRdb's processing, not the authors' own work, is the source of the V and J calls. The table for this sample lists about 640,000 distinct CDR3 sequences; roughly 31% of them were counted only once. The ten largest account for roughly 14% of the sample.

The donors were roughly 39 Caucasian individuals from Russia, aged roughly 6 to 100 years, who were systemically healthy. Each donor gave around 9.9 milliliters of peripheral blood, collected into EDTA-treated Vacutainer tubes. PBMCs were isolated by Ficoll-Paque density-gradient centrifugation, with at least 6.5 million obtained per sample. Trizol reagent was used to extract total RNA from PBMCs, with at least 5 micrograms per sample. The percentages of naive CD45RAhigh/CD27high T cells were determined by flow cytometry on a PBMC aliquot from every donor. The rearranged chain carries TRBV30 and TRBJ1-1, and TRBD1 may be the D gene, going by 6 matching bases. The sample was blood. The source is a woman aged 80 or older in good health. The CDR3 protein sequence reads: CAWSPQGGRSEAFF. DNA sequence: TGTGCCTGGAGTCCACAGGGCGGCCGGTCTGAAGCTTTCTTT.